The sequence of this T cell receptor beta chain was determined in a study of blood T cell repertoires in COVID-19. At the level of the study: The United States, Italy and Spain supplied acute and convalescent COVID-19 samples.

Germline V lookup: CDR1 LGHDT, CDR2 YNNKEL (reference sequence). The V gene lost 4 bases and the J gene lost 4 bases, with 19 bases spanning the gap. The length of the CDR3 is 16 residues. As originally analysed: Cell counts per sample came from amplifying reference gene primers. Profiled with immunoSEQ multiplex PCR; TCRdb holds only in-frame clones, not every one. V and J calls plus clone size are reproduced from that table; the DNA served to infer D and trimming. The sample contains 65,000 to 95,000 clones, roughly 92% of which appear only once. Patients in Seattle were enrolled during active infection, then followed longitudinally.

This TCR was sampled from a man aged 50 or older with COVID-19, enrolled during active disease. Material for sequencing was peripheral blood. The chain is built from TRBV3-1 (or the pseudogene TRBV3-2) and TRBJ2-5; D uncertain. Here the CDR3 DNA reads TGTGCCAGCAGCCCCCACGTGGGCAAGTTCCTAGAGACCCAGTACTTC. This encodes CASSPHVGKFLETQYF.